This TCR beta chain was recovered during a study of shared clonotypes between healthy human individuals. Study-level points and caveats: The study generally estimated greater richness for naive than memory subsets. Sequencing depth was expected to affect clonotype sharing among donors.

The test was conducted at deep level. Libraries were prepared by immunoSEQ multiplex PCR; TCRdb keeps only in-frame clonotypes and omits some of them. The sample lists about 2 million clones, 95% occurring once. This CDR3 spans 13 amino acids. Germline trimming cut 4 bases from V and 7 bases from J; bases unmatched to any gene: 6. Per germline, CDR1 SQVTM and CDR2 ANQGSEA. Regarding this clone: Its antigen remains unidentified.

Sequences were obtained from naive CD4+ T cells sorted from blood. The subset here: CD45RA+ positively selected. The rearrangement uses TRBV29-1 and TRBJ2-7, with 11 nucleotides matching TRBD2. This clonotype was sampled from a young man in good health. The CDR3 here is CSVAASGRSEQYF. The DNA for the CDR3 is TGCAGCGTTGCGGCTAGCGGGAGGTCAGAGCAGTACTTC.